A single sample gave rise to the 27 T cell receptor beta chains below, sequenced in a study of chemoradiotherapy in HPV16-positive cancers. Produced via immunoSEQ multiplex PCR; TCRdb's table is partial and in-frame only. The sample yields roughly 30,000 clones, over 80% seen once. Sequencing was performed on blood, taken from a patient who underwent chemoradiotherapy. Receptor source: a human donor with HPV-associated anogenital cancer.

The V call is TRBV5-8, the J call TRBJ2-3, with D tentatively TRBD1 (5 bases). Trimming removed 0 bases at V and 0 bases at J, with 8 bases between. The length of the CDR3 is 15 residues. The germline V gene encodes CDR1 SGHTS and CDR2 YDEGEE. In DNA, the CDR3 is TGTGCCAGCAGCTTGGATGACAGCAGCACAGATACGCAGTATTTT. Its translation: CASSLDDSSTDTQYF.

The rearrangement uses TRBV18 and TRBJ2-4; tentative D call: TRBD1 (6 bases). Trimming took off 2 bases at V and 1 base at J, with 12 bases between the two ends. The germline V gene encodes CDR1 KGHSH and CDR2 LQKENI. The CDR3 totals 16 residues. CDR3 sequence reads: CASSPGAGVAKNIQYF. Written as DNA, the CDR3 is TGTGCCAGCTCACCAGGGGCAGGGGTGGCCAAAAACATTCAGTACTTC.

This clone is medium-sized (0.01 to 0.1%) by share. This rearrangement joins TRBV5-6 to TRBJ1-2; D is undetermined. The CDR3 totals 14 residues. The ends were cut back, 4 bases at V and 5 bases at J, with 15 bases in the middle. Germline V gives CDR1 SGHDT, CDR2 YYEEEE. The CDR3, as DNA: TGTGCCAGCAGCCCACGGCCCCCCAAATATGGCTACACCTTC. It codes for CASSPRPPKYGYTF.

The CDR3 DNA reads TGTGCCAGCAGCTTAGTCTGGACACAGAATTCACCCCTCCACTTT. Translated: CASSLVWTQNSPLHF. The V and J genes are TRBV7-2 and TRBJ1-6; D may be TRBD1 (5 bases). V lost 1 base and J 7 bases, leaving 11 bases between the germline ends. The CDR3 extends over 15 amino acids. The germline gives CDR1 SGHTA, CDR2 FQGNSA.

The rearrangement joins TRBV6-5 to TRBJ1-2; 8 nucleotides agree with TRBD1. The germline CDR1 and CDR2 sequences are MNHEY and SVGAGI. CDR3 length equals 14 residues. J gave up 4 bases and V 6 bases, and 7 bases lay outside the gene matches. The DNA of the CDR3 is TGTGCCAGCAGCCCGACAGGGGACGGCTATGGCTACACCTTC. The encoded protein is CASSPTGDGYGYTF.

DNA for the CDR3: TGTGCCAGCAGTCATGGGACAGAATATTCACCCCTCCACTTT. Protein: CASSHGTEYSPLHF. The genes are TRBV5-4 and TRBJ1-6; 7 bases align to TRBD1. Germline V gene sequence: CDR1 SGHNT, CDR2 YYREEE (reference sequence). The CDR3 is made up of 14 amino acids. V shed 5 bases, J shed 8 bases, and the junction held 7 bases outside the gene matches.

V and J are TRBV9 and TRBJ1-1, with D possibly matching TRBD1 (6 bases). From germline, CDR1 is SGDLS and CDR2 YYNGEE. With 4 bases removed from V and 7 bases from J, the gap between germline ends came to 14 bases. The CDR3 is 13 residues long. This CDR3 reads CASSPRQGSEAFF. The CDR3 nucleotides are TGTGCCAGCAGCCCCCGTCAGGGGAGTGAAGCTTTCTTT.

The CDR3 DNA is TGTGCCAGCAGTGAGGGTCAGGGGCTGTACAATGAGCAGTTCTTC. This encodes CASSEGQGLYNEQFF. V is TRBV2 and J is TRBJ2-1; a weak D match, TRBD1 (6 bases). Trimming removed 3 bases at V and 4 bases at J, with 13 bases between. This CDR3 is built from 15 residues. Per germline, CDR1 SNHLY and CDR2 FYNNEI.

The rearrangement uses TRBV10-3 and TRBJ2-1; D may match TRBD1 or TRBD2 (5 bases each). V dropped 8 bases and J dropped 3 bases, with 11 bases sitting between them. Germline V CDR1 and CDR2: ENHRY, SYGVKD. This CDR3 is built from 13 residues. CDR3 bases: TGTGCCATCGGCAGGGAGAGCTACAATGAGCAGTTCTTC. Protein: CAIGRESYNEQFF.

The rearrangement joins TRBV2 to TRBJ2-5; 8 nucleotides match TRBD2. CDR3 length: 16 amino acids. V lost 6 bases, J lost 6 bases, and 15 bases stayed unmatched. The germline V gene has CDR1 SNHLY and CDR2 FYNNEI. CDR3 residues: CASSRSLRGGSQTQYF. CDR3 nucleotides: TGTGCCAGCAGCCGATCCCTCCGGGGGGGCTCACAGACCCAGTACTTC. Full variable domain (remainder filled in from reference TRBV2 and TRBJ2-5): EPEVTQTPSHQVTQMGQEVILRCVPISNHLYFYWYRQILGQKVEFLVSFYNNEISEKSEIFDDQFSVERPDGSNFTLKIRSTKLEDSAMYFCASSRSLRGGSQTQYFGPGTRLLVL.

V is TRBV6-6 and J is TRBJ2-2, with a weak D call TRBD1 (5 bases). Germline CDR1 reads MNHNY; CDR2 reads SVGAGI (reference sequence). The CDR3 spans 15 residues. V was pared by 2 bases and J by 3 bases, with 10 bases between. CDR3 in DNA: TGTGCCAGCAGTTACGTGGTAGGGGACACCGGGGAGCTGTTTTTT. Residues: CASSYVVGDTGELFF.

The V and J genes are TRBV11-3 and TRBJ2-3; D is unclear. Germline CDR1 SGHNT, CDR2 YENEEA. The length of the CDR3 is 14 residues. Trimming pared 7 bases from V and 0 bases from J, leaving 11 bases between. The DNA of the CDR3 is TGTGCCAGCACGAGCGATTCTAGCACAGATACGCAGTATTTT. Its protein is CASTSDSSTDTQYF.

The chain has TRBV11-2 and TRBJ2-1, with a possible D match to TRBD2 (6 bases). The V end lost 5 bases, the J end lost 7 bases, and 21 bases lay between the germline ends. The V gene's germline CDR1 is SGHAT and CDR2 FQNNGV. This CDR3 comprises 16 residues. In DNA form, the CDR3 reads TGTGCCAGCAGCGAAAAGGTCGGGGGAAGTTTTAATGAGCAGTTCTTC. It is translated as CASSEKVGGSFNEQFF.

The chain uses TRBV7-2 and TRBJ2-1, with 8 bases that match TRBD2. The germline V gene encodes CDR1 SGHTA and CDR2 FQGNSA. Germline trimming cut 5 bases from V and 6 bases from J; bases unmatched to any gene: 3. The CDR3 loop spans 13 amino acids. The CDR3 loop is CASSLGGGNEQFF. For the CDR3, the DNA is TGTGCCAGCAGCCTCGGGGGGGGCAATGAGCAGTTCTTC.

The rearrangement links TRBV5-6 to TRBJ1-3; D perhaps matches TRBD1 (5 bases). The CDR3 consists of 13 residues. CDR1 and CDR2 (germline): SGHDT, YYEEEE. V dropped 1 base and J dropped 8 bases, with 10 bases sitting between them. The CDR3 spells CASSLFGGDTIYF. The DNA of the CDR3 is TGTGCCAGCAGCTTGTTCGGGGGAGACACCATATATTTT. The full variable domain, rest sourced from reference TRBV5-6 and TRBJ1-3, is DAGVTQSPTHLIKTRGQQVTLRCSPKSGHDTVSWYQQALGQGPQFIFQYYEEEERQRGNFPDRFSGHQFPNYSSELNVNALLLGDSALYLCASSLFGGDTIYFGEGSWLTVV.

The table lists this clone with a count of one. The V gene is TRBV7-2, the J gene TRBJ2-2; 9 bases agree with TRBD2. CDR1 SGHTA and CDR2 FQGNSA come from the germline V gene. V lost 4 bases to trimming and J lost 7 bases; unmatched junction nucleotides: 7. The CDR3 is 15 residues long. Here the CDR3 reads CASSSYKAGGGELFF. In DNA, the CDR3 is TGTGCCAGCAGCTCCTACAAAGCGGGGGGCGGGGAGCTGTTTTTT.

This sequence joins TRBV7-2 and TRBJ1-1; a possible D gene is TRBD1 (6 bases). Trimming left V 2 bases short and J 7 bases short, with 17 bases between. The CDR3 has 15 amino acids. The germline V gene encodes CDR1 SGHTA and CDR2 FQGNSA. The chain's CDR3 is CASSLFSGAQNEAFF. The CDR3 coding sequence is TGTGCCAGCAGCTTATTCTCGGGGGCGCAAAATGAAGCTTTCTTT.

This clone has just a few counts. This chain connects TRBV6-1 to TRBJ1-2; D is unclear. Germline V lookup: CDR1 MNHNS, CDR2 SASEGT. V was pared by 8 bases and J by 0 bases, with 4 bases between. The CDR3 has 11 amino acids. The CDR3 region is CASSTNYGYTF. For the CDR3, the DNA is TGTGCCAGCTCGACTAACTATGGCTACACCTTC.

This clone was observed a handful of times. The genes are TRBV2 and TRBJ1-1; D perhaps matches TRBD1 (6 bases). This CDR3 spans 14 amino acids. The germline V gene has CDR1 SNHLY and CDR2 FYNNEI. V was cut by 4 bases and J by 0 bases, with 9 bases left in between. CDR3 in DNA: TGTGCCAGCAGTGCCCGGACAGTGAACACTGAAGCTTTCTTT. As protein: CASSARTVNTEAFF.

This chain uses TRBV5-1 with TRBJ1-1; 7 bases fit TRBD1. CDR3 length: 13 amino acids. Germline V gene sequence: CDR1 SGHRS, CDR2 YFSETQ. V lost 4 bases, J lost 3 bases, and 3 bases stayed unmatched. CDR3 region: CASSLTGDTEAFF. The CDR3 DNA follows: TGCGCCAGCAGCCTCACAGGGGACACTGAAGCTTTCTTT.

The chain uses TRBV29-1 and TRBJ1-1, with 8 bases matching TRBD1. The V gene end was trimmed by 6 bases and the J gene end by 10 bases; junction bases not matched to a gene: 13. Germline CDR1 reads SQVTM; CDR2 reads ANQGSEA. This CDR3 is 13 amino acids long. Here the CDR3 reads CSVDRGMTGAAFF. The CDR3 coding sequence is TGCAGCGTCGACAGGGGCATGACGGGGGCAGCTTTCTTT.

The chain is built from TRBV19 and TRBJ1-2; 11 nucleotides match TRBD1. After removal of 4 bases from V and 6 bases from J, the junction contained 13 bases not matched to a gene. In germline, CDR1 is LNHDA, CDR2 SQIVND (reference sequence). CDR3 length equals 17 residues. Here the CDR3 DNA reads TGTGCCAGTAGTACAATGCCGGACAGGGGGCGCCGGGATGGCTACACCTTC. This translates into CASSTMPDRGRRDGYTF.

In its sample, this clone is medium-sized (0.01 to 0.1%). This chain uses TRBV9 with TRBJ1-1, with D uncertain. Germline V lookup: CDR1 SGDLS, CDR2 YYNGEE. The CDR3 extends over 13 amino acids. V lost 3 bases to trimming and J lost 1 base, with 7 bases between them. As DNA, the CDR3 is TGTGCCAGCAGCGAATCTCAGAACACTGAAGCTTTCTTT. Amino acids: CASSESQNTEAFF.

The chain employs TRBV4-2 and TRBJ1-6; D might be TRBD1 (6 bases). V was clipped by 2 bases and J by 13 bases, with 33 bases between them. Germline CDR1 is LGHNA and CDR2 is YNFKEQ. The CDR3 sequence is 20 residues long. CDR3 loop: CASSQWGPPQGLRGSIPLHF. CDR3 nucleotides: TGTGCCAGCAGCCAATGGGGGCCCCCCCAAGGATTAAGAGGAAGTATTCCCCTCCACTTT.

The DNA for the CDR3 is TGTGCCAGCACCCAAACGGGCATTAAAGAGACCCAGTACTTC. Protein: CASTQTGIKETQYF. The rearrangement uses TRBV6-5 and TRBJ2-5; D gene ambiguous. The germline V gene has CDR1 MNHEY and CDR2 SVGAGI. V was pared by 7 bases and J by 3 bases, with 15 bases between. The CDR3 consists of 14 residues.

The J gene is TRBJ1-6, the V gene TRBV7-9; tentative D call: TRBD1 (6 bases). Trimming pared 5 bases from V and 7 bases from J, leaving 9 bases between. The CDR3 has 13 residues. Germline assignment: CDR1 SEHNR and CDR2 FQNEAQ (reference sequence). The CDR3 DNA reads as TGTGCCAGCAGCGTGGACAGAAATTCACCCCTCCACTTT. Residues: CASSVDRNSPLHF. The whole variable domain, remainder taken from reference TRBV7-9 and TRBJ1-6, is DTGVSQNPRHKITKRGQNVTFRCDPISEHNRLYWYRQTLGQGPEFLTYFQNEAQLEKSRLLSDRFSAERPKGSFSTLEIQRTEQGDSAMYLCASSVDRNSPLHFGNGTRLTVT.

The CDR3 DNA follows: TGTGCCAGCAGCTTAGTGGGGACACATTACGAGCAGTACTTC. Its translation is CASSLVGTHYEQYF. The chain couples TRBV7-8 to TRBJ2-7; possible D gene TRBD1, 6 bases. CDR3 length equals 14 residues. Germline V CDR1 and CDR2: SGHVS, FQNEAQ. Trimming cost V 1 base and J 4 bases, with 11 bases left between them.